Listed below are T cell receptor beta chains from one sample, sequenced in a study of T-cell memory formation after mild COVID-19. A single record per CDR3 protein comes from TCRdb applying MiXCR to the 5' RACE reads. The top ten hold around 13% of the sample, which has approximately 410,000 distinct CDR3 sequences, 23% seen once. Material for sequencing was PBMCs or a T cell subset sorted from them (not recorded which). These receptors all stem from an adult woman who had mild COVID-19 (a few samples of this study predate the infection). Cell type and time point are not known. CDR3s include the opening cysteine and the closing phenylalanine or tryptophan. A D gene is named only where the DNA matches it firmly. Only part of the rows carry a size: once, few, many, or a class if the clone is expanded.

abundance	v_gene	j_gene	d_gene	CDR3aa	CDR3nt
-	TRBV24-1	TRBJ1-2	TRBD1	CATSDTGVNYGYTF	TGTGCCACCAGTGATACAGGGGTGAACTATGGCTACACCTTC
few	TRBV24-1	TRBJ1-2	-	CAIHDSRYGYTF	TGTGCCATCCATGACAGTCGATATGGCTACACCTTC
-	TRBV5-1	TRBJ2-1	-	CASTTHMTGSSYNEQFF	TGCGCCAGCACCACCCACATGACAGGCAGCTCCTACAATGAGCAGTTCTTC
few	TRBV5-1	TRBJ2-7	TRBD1	CASSPRGQGTYEQYF	TGCGCCAGCAGCCCGAGGGGACAGGGGACCTACGAGCAGTACTTC
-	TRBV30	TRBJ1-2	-	CAWSPLRGADGYTF	TGTGCCTGGAGTCCCTTGCGGGGCGCCGATGGCTACACCTTC
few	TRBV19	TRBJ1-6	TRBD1	CASSPRTGLMNSPLHF	TGTGCCAGTAGTCCTCGGACAGGGCTAATGAATTCACCCCTCCACTTT
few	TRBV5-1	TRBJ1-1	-	CASSPNLGGTEAFF	TGCGCCAGCAGCCCCAATCTAGGGGGCACTGAAGCTTTCTTT
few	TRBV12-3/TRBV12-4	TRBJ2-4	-	CASRLEISRSLAKNIQYF	TGTGCCAGCAGATTGGAGATTTCTAGGAGTCTAGCCAAAAACATTCAGTACTTC
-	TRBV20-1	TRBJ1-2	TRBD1	CSADQGQGIEGYTF	TGCAGTGCTGACCAGGGACAGGGAATCGAGGGCTACACCTTC
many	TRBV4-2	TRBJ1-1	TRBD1	CASSFLQGEDTEAFF	TGTGCCAGCAGCTTCCTACAGGGGGAGGACACTGAAGCTTTCTTT
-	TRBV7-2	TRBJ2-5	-	CASSSHPGAGETQYF	TGTGCCAGCAGCTCCCACCCGGGGGCGGGAGAGACCCAGTACTTC
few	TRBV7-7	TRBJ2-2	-	CASSVGSTGELFF	TGTGCCAGCAGCGTCGGGAGCACCGGGGAGCTGTTTTTT
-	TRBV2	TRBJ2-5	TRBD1	CASSHSWEQGVQYF	TGTGCCAGCAGCCATTCGTGGGAGCAGGGGGTCCAGTACTTC
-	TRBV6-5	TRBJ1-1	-	CASSYSRGRGGTEAFF	TGTGCCAGCAGTTACTCGAGGGGGAGGGGAGGCACTGAAGCTTTCTTT
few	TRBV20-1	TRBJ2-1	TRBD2	CSARDSMGLAGGPPSYNEQFF	TGCAGTGCTAGGGATTCTATGGGACTAGCGGGAGGGCCCCCGTCCTACAATGAGCAGTTCTTC
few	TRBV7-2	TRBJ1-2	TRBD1	CASNADAGTGGFRGYTF	TGTGCCAGCAACGCAGACGCGGGGACAGGGGGATTTAGGGGCTACACCTTC
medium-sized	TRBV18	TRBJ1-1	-	CASSPSPALTEAFF	TGTGCCAGCTCACCATCCCCTGCCCTCACTGAAGCTTTCTTT
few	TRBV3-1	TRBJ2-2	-	CASLIRRENTGELFF	TGTGCCAGCCTTATAAGGAGAGAAAACACCGGGGAGCTGTTTTTT
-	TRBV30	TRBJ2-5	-	CAWRRGGHQETQYF	TGTGCCTGGAGGCGAGGGGGACACCAAGAGACCCAGTACTTC
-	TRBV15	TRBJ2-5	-	CATSRDTGQTQYF	TGTGCCACCAGCAGAGACACGGGGCAGACCCAGTACTTC
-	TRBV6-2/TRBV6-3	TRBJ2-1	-	CASSYSTEAGSGIEQFF	TGTGCCAGCAGTTACTCAACAGAGGCGGGGTCTGGCATTGAGCAGTTCTTC
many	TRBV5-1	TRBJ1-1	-	CASSLGQMNTEAFF	TGCGCCAGCAGCTTGGGACAGATGAACACTGAAGCTTTCTTT
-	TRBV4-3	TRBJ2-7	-	CASSQDQGGSYEQYF	TGCGCCAGCAGCCAAGATCAGGGGGGCTCCTACGAGCAGTACTTC
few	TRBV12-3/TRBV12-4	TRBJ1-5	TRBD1	CASSPGDRANIKPQHF	TGTGCCAGCAGTCCGGGGGACAGGGCGAATATCAAGCCCCAGCATTTT
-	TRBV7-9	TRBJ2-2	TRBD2	CASSSDVAGEAGELFF	TGTGCCAGCAGCTCAGACGTGGCGGGAGAGGCCGGGGAGCTGTTTTTT
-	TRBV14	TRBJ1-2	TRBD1	CASSRSGTGHGGYTF	TGTGCCAGCAGCCGATCCGGGACAGGACACGGTGGCTACACCTTC
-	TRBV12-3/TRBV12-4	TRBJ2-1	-	CASSSDRYNEQFF	TGTGCCAGCAGTAGTGACAGATACAATGAGCAGTTCTTC
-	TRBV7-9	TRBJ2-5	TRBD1	CARTGQVEETQYF	TGTGCCAGGACCGGACAGGTGGAAGAGACCCAGTACTTC
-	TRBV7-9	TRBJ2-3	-	CASSLTSGRDTQYF	TGTGCCAGCAGCTTAACGTCCGGCAGGGATACGCAGTATTTT
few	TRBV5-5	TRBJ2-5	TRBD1	CASSLEGTGGFSQYF	TGTGCCAGCAGCTTGGAGGGGACAGGGGGCTTTTCCCAGTACTTC
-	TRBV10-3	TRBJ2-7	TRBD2	CAISFTSGGTEQYF	TGTGCCATCAGTTTTACTAGCGGGGGTACCGAGCAGTACTTC
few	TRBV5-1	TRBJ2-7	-	CASSPRLGGGDSDYEQYF	TGCGCCAGCAGCCCTAGGCTGGGTGGCGGGGATTCCGACTACGAGCAGTACTTC
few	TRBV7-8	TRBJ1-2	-	CASSLDERPGAGYTF	TGTGCCAGCAGCTTAGACGAGAGGCCCGGGGCTGGCTACACCTTC
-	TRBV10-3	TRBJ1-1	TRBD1	CAIRKTGGSLNTEAFF	TGTGCCATCAGGAAGACAGGGGGCTCTTTGAACACTGAAGCTTTCTTT
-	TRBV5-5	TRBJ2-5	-	CASSPVFLAANRETQYF	TGTGCCAGCAGCCCAGTTTTTCTGGCCGCCAATAGGGAGACCCAGTACTTC
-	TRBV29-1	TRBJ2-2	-	CSVDRGWTGELFF	TGCAGCGTTGACCGGGGGTGGACCGGGGAGCTGTTTTTT
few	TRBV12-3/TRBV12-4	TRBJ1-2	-	CASSLGFATLHPYGYTF	TGTGCCAGCAGTTTAGGATTTGCGACGTTGCACCCCTATGGCTACACCTTC
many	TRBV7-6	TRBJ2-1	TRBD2	CASSLTLMTSGGRAEQFF	TGTGCCAGCAGCTTAACACTAATGACTAGCGGGGGGAGGGCTGAGCAGTTCTTC
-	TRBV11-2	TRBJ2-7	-	CASSLVRSPYEQYF	TGTGCCAGCAGCTTAGTCAGGTCCCCCTACGAGCAGTACTTC
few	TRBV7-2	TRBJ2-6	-	CASSSYLDSSGANVLTF	TGTGCCAGCAGCTCCTACCTTGACAGTTCTGGGGCCAACGTCCTGACTTTC
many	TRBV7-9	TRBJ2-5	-	CASSPKTRLQETQYF	TGTGCCAGCAGCCCCAAGACTAGGCTACAAGAGACCCAGTACTTC
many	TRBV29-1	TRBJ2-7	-	CSVGTNYEQYF	TGCAGCGTTGGGACTAACTACGAGCAGTACTTC
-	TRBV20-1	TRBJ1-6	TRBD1	CSARPGTGGLYNSPLHF	TGCAGTGCTAGACCCGGGACAGGAGGACTATATAATTCACCCCTCCACTTT
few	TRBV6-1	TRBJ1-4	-	CASSAVQGRSNEKLFF	TGTGCCAGCAGTGCTGTGCAGGGACGATCTAATGAAAAACTGTTTTTT